A single sample is the source of the 32 T cell receptor beta chains below, sequenced in a study of long-term antiretroviral therapy in people with HIV (dated 2022 in TCRdb). The immunoSEQ hsTCRB v3.0 assay was used at survey level resolution to sequence the TRB variable region. The immuneACCESS repertoire file appears here via TCRdb, limited to in-frame rearrangements. These files lack a portion of the clones; in checked studies, under half of the deficit traces to unresolved V genes, and the cause of the others is not known. In all, the sample holds about 23,000 clones, and 70% to 90% of those were seen once. 6% to 6.5% of the sample is in the top ten clones. Sequenced here: unsorted PBMCs, sampled 0.6 years after starting antiretroviral therapy. Source of these receptors: a man between 60 and 70 years old with HIV.

The gene calls are TRBV10-3 and TRBJ2-4; D unresolved. The ends were cut back, 4 bases at V and 0 bases at J, with 10 bases in the middle. This CDR3 has 15 amino acids. Germline V gives CDR1 ENHRY, CDR2 SYGVKD. The CDR3 DNA is TGTGCCATCAGTGGTGCTTTGGAAGCCAAAAACATTCAGTACTTC. It is translated as CAISGALEAKNIQYF.

This chain uses TRBV15 with TRBJ2-1; a possible D gene is TRBD2 (6 bases). Germline loops: CDR1 LNHNV, CDR2 YYDKDF (reference sequence). V was cut by 1 base and J by 7 bases, with 11 bases left in between. The CDR3 has 14 amino acids. The CDR3 region has the DNA TGTGCCACCAGCAGAGCAAGGAGGGGAAATGAGCAGTTCTTC. This gives the protein CATSRARRGNEQFF.

The chain combines TRBV21-1 with TRBJ2-7; the table calls TRBD2, which could not be checked here. TRBV21-1 is deemed a pseudogene. The CDR3 runs 15 residues. CDR3 sequence: CATTVSGRETYEQYF. The CDR3 DNA is TGTGCCACCACGGTCAGCGGGAGGGAAACCTACGAGCAGTACTTC.

The rearrangement links TRBV6-1 to TRBJ2-4, with a weak D call TRBD1 (6 bases). The CDR3 has 16 residues. The V gene lost 2 bases and the J gene lost 0 bases, with 11 bases spanning the gap. Germline V CDR1 and CDR2: MNHNS, SASEGT. CDR3 in amino acids: CASSEWTALAKNIQYF. CDR3 bases: TGTGCCAGCAGTGAATGGACAGCACTAGCCAAAAACATTCAGTACTTC.

This chain joins TRBV28 and TRBJ1-5; the D is unclear. The length of the CDR3 is 15 residues. Germline V gene data show CDR1 as MDHEN and CDR2 as SYDVKM. Trimming took off 6 bases at V and 4 bases at J, with 16 bases between the two ends. CDR3 sequence (DNA): TGTGCCAGCAGGGGCCGGGCGACGGGGAATCAGCCCCAGCATTTT. Translated: CASRGRATGNQPQHF.

This chain uses TRBV23-1 with TRBJ2-1; 7 bases align to TRBD1. Being an ORF, TRBV23-1 has a function that is uncertain. J gave up 5 bases and V 3 bases, and 16 bases lay outside the gene matches. There are 18 residues in the CDR3. CDR3 sequence reads: CASSHEIDRARLDNEQFF. CDR3 coding DNA: TGCGCCAGCAGTCACGAGATAGACAGGGCACGATTGGACAATGAGCAGTTCTTC.

The chain carries TRBV7-3 and TRBJ2-1; D is possibly TRBD2 (6 bases). Looked up from germline, CDR1 is SGHTA and CDR2 is FQGTGA. This CDR3 contains 14 residues. Trimming shortened V by 3 bases and J by 3 bases, and 9 bases separated the two germline ends. The CDR3 is CASSLTGVYNEQFF. The CDR3 nucleotides are TGTGCCAGCAGCTTGACGGGGGTCTACAATGAGCAGTTCTTC. Filled out from reference TRBV7-3 and TRBJ2-1, the complete variable domain reads GAGVSQTPSNKVTEKGKYVELRCDPISGHTALYWYRQSLGQGPEFLIYFQGTGAADDSGLPNDRFFAVRPEGSVSTLKIQRTERGDSAVYLCASSLTGVYNEQFFGPGTRLTVL.

The genes are TRBV11-2 and TRBJ1-4, with D maybe TRBD1 (6 bases). The CDR3 runs 14 residues. The V gene's germline CDR1 is SGHAT and CDR2 FQNNGV. The V and J ends lost 4 bases and 7 bases respectively, with 13 bases between them. CDR3 protein: CASSYREDSEKLFF. CDR3 in DNA: TGTGCCAGCAGCTACAGGGAGGATAGTGAAAAACTGTTTTTT.

The table lists this clone with a few counts. The V gene is TRBV18, the J gene TRBJ2-3; D call uncertain. Germline CDR1 and CDR2: KGHSH and LQKENI. The V end was cut by 2 bases, the J end by 1 base, with 10 bases between. This CDR3 spans 15 amino acids. This chain's CDR3 is CASSPTGFRTDTQYF. The CDR3 coding sequence is TGTGCCAGCTCACCAACCGGGTTCCGCACAGATACGCAGTATTTT.

The chain joins TRBV30 to TRBJ2-3, with D perhaps matching TRBD2 (6 bases). The CDR3 is made up of 14 amino acids. With 0 bases removed from V and 1 base from J, the gap between germline ends came to 8 bases. The germline V gene encodes CDR1 GTSNPN and CDR2 SVGIG (reference sequence). The CDR3 reads CAWSVGGGTDTQYF. CDR3 nucleotide sequence: TGTGCCTGGAGTGTAGGAGGGGGCACAGATACGCAGTATTTT.

DNA of the CDR3: TGCGCCAGCAGCTTTGAGGGGGCGCGGACTGAAGCTTTCTTT. It codes for CASSFEGARTEAFF. The chain links TRBV5-1 to TRBJ1-1, with 7 bases aligning to TRBD1. Looked up from germline, CDR1 is SGHRS and CDR2 is YFSETQ. With 2 bases clipped from V and 5 bases from J, the junction kept 6 bases outside the gene matches. CDR3 length: 14 residues.

The chain uses TRBV18 and TRBJ1-2; 9 bases line up with TRBD1. The CDR3 loop spans 17 amino acids. Per the germline V gene, CDR1 is KGHSH and CDR2 is LQKENI. Unmatched junction bases numbered 15, after V lost 2 bases and J lost 8 bases. The CDR3 sequence is CASSPTALGQGGRGYTF. The CDR3 DNA reads TGTGCCAGCTCACCAACAGCTTTGGGACAGGGAGGACGGGGCTACACCTTC.

V gene TRBV7-2 combines with J gene TRBJ2-2; the D gene is possibly TRBD2 (6 bases). The germline V gene encodes CDR1 SGHTA and CDR2 FQGNSA. The CDR3 has 15 amino acids. The V gene lost 0 bases and the J gene lost 10 bases, with 15 bases spanning the gap. The CDR3 nucleotides are TGTGCCAGCAGCTTAGCCACCGGGACTCTAAAGGAGCTGTTTTTT. This sequence encodes CASSLATGTLKELFF.

J is TRBJ1-1 and V is TRBV6-5, with D uncertain. CDR3 length: 15 amino acids. V gave up 5 bases and J gave up 0 bases, with 13 bases separating them. The germline V gene encodes CDR1 MNHEY and CDR2 SVGAGI. The CDR3: CASSPPGRLNTEAFF. Here the CDR3 DNA reads TGTGCCAGCAGTCCCCCGGGCAGACTGAACACTGAAGCTTTCTTT.

The chain joins TRBV27 to TRBJ1-6; D uncertain. The CDR3 runs 16 residues. The germline V gene has CDR1 MNHEY and CDR2 SMNVEV (reference sequence). Trimming took off 7 bases at V and 0 bases at J, with 13 bases between the two ends. CDR3 residues: CASTAESSSYNSPLHF. CDR3 DNA: TGTGCCAGCACCGCAGAGAGCAGCTCCTATAATTCACCCCTCCACTTT.

V gene TRBV7-2 combines with J gene TRBJ2-7; TRBD2 might be the D (5 bases). Germline CDR1 SGHTA, CDR2 FQGNSA. CDR3 length: 14 amino acids. Trimming took off 3 bases at V and 9 bases at J, with 18 bases between the two ends. CDR3 sequence reads: CASSLQGSAAGQYF. CDR3 nucleotide sequence: TGTGCCAGCAGCTTGCAAGGGTCTGCCGCGGGGCAGTACTTC.

The chain has TRBV11-2 and TRBJ2-7, with D maybe TRBD1 (5 bases). The V and J ends lost 5 bases and 4 bases respectively, with 18 bases between them. The CDR3 is 15 amino acids. Germline V CDR1 and CDR2: SGHAT, FQNNGV. CDR3 DNA: TGTGCCAGCAGCCCTAATGGTGGGGCAAGGTACGAGCAGTACTTC. It is translated as CASSPNGGARYEQYF.

This sequence joins TRBV2 and TRBJ1-3; possible D gene TRBD1, 5 bases. This CDR3 has 17 residues. Trimming left V 5 bases short and J 1 base short, with 18 bases between. Germline V gene lookup returns CDR1 SNHLY and CDR2 FYNNEI. CDR3 in DNA: TGTGCCAGCAGTTGGACCGTCAGGGTGGGATCTGGAAACACCATATATTTT. It yields the protein CASSWTVRVGSGNTIYF. The full variable domain, its missing parts supplied by reference TRBV2 and TRBJ1-3, is EPEVTQTPSHQVTQMGQEVILRCVPISNHLYFYWYRQILGQKVEFLVSFYNNEISEKSEIFDDQFSVERPDGSNFTLKIRSTKLEDSAMYFCASSWTVRVGSGNTIYFGEGSWLTVV.

The rearrangement uses TRBV19 and TRBJ1-5; D gene unclear. V was pared by 8 bases and J by 9 bases, with 20 bases between. This CDR3 spans 14 amino acids. Germline V gene data show CDR1 as LNHDA and CDR2 as SQIVND (reference sequence). The CDR3 DNA reads TGTGCCAGTGCTGAGACCGGTCTTCCTTTGCCCCAGCATTTT. It encodes CASAETGLPLPQHF. The full variable domain, completed using reference TRBV19 and TRBJ1-5, is DGGITQSPKYLFRKEGQNVTLSCEQNLNHDAMYWYRQDPGQGLRLIYYSQIVNDFQKGDIAEGYSVSREKKESFPLTVTSAQKNPTAFYLCASAETGLPLPQHFGDGTRLSIL.

The chain recombines TRBV7-3 with TRBJ2-3; the D gene is possibly TRBD2 (6 bases). V lost 5 bases and J lost 3, with 15 bases in between. The germline CDR1 and CDR2 sequences are SGHTA and FQGTGA. The CDR3 has 15 residues. As DNA, the CDR3 is TGTGCCAGCAGCCTGTCCCCTGCGGGGACAGATACGCAGTATTTT. Amino acid sequence: CASSLSPAGTDTQYF.

This chain joins TRBV29-1 and TRBJ1-2, with 9 bases lining up with TRBD1. The V gene end was trimmed by 6 bases and the J gene end by 3 bases; junction bases not matched to a gene: 14. The CDR3 extends over 16 amino acids. CDR1 is SQVTM and CDR2 is ANQGSEA in the germline V gene. CDR3 coding DNA: TGCAGCGTCAACGCGGGACAGGGAAATTACTACTATGGCTACACCTTC. Translating gives CSVNAGQGNYYYGYTF.

The rearrangement uses TRBV29-1 and TRBJ2-5; 7 nucleotides line up with TRBD2. The CDR3 is made up of 13 amino acids. Per the germline V gene, CDR1 is SQVTM and CDR2 is ANQGSEA. Trimming cost V 7 bases and J 5 bases; bases outside gene matches: 10. The CDR3 here is CSAAPSGLETQYF. DNA of the CDR3: TGCAGCGCCGCGCCTAGCGGTCTGGAGACCCAGTACTTC.

The J gene is TRBJ2-5, the V gene TRBV5-1; possible D gene TRBD2, 6 bases. CDR1 is SGHRS and CDR2 is YFSETQ in the germline V gene. This CDR3 contains 15 residues. V was shortened by 1 base and J by 1 base, with 11 bases between the two germline ends. The CDR3 is CASSLLRGVQETQYF. For the CDR3, the DNA is TGCGCCAGCAGCTTGCTGCGGGGTGTCCAAGAGACCCAGTACTTC.

The chain recombines TRBV6-6 with TRBJ2-5; possible D gene TRBD2, 5 bases. Trimming removed 6 bases from V and 4 bases from J, with 15 bases in between. Germline CDR1 MNHNY, CDR2 SVGAGI (reference sequence). The CDR3 sequence is 14 residues long. CDR3 DNA sequence: TGTGCCAGCAGCTCCTCAGGCGGGCGAGAGACCCAGTACTTC. It translates to CASSSSGGRETQYF.

The chain is built from TRBV6-5 and TRBJ2-7; D may be TRBD2 (6 bases). Between the trimmed V and J ends, which lost 5 bases and 7 bases, there was a span of 9 bases. The CDR3 runs to 11 residues. Looked up from germline, CDR1 is MNHEY and CDR2 is SVGAGI. In DNA form, the CDR3 reads TGTGCCAGCAGTGGCCGGGAGGAGCAGTACTTC. It codes for CASSGREEQYF.

V usage is TRBV9 and J usage is TRBJ1-1; 11 bases match TRBD1. This CDR3 comprises 18 residues. In germline, CDR1 is SGDLS, CDR2 YYNGEE. J lost 0 bases, V lost 4 bases, and 11 bases had no gene match. CDR3 protein: CASSTRTGGGWMNTEAFF. The CDR3 bases are TGTGCCAGCAGCACCCGGACAGGGGGCGGGTGGATGAACACTGAAGCTTTCTTT. Together with reference TRBV9 and TRBJ1-1, the CDR3 gives the full variable domain: DSGVTQTPKHLITATGQRVTLRCSPRSGDLSVYWYQQSLDQGLQFLIQYYNGEERAKGNILERFSAQQFPDLHSELNLSSLELGDSALYFCASSTRTGGGWMNTEAFFGQGTRLTVV.

The genes are TRBV9 and TRBJ2-1, with a possible D match to TRBD2 (7 bases). The CDR3 covers 12 residues. Germline lookup yields CDR1 SGDLS and CDR2 YYNGEE. V was trimmed by 1 base and J by 13 bases, leaving 12 bases between them. The CDR3 sequence is CASSVMRGRQFF. In DNA, the CDR3 is TGTGCCAGCAGCGTAATGCGGGGGCGCCAGTTCTTC.

CDR3 DNA: TGTGCCAGCAGCTTTTTGAGGAGTGCGGGCACCGGGGAGCTGTTTTTT. Amino acid sequence: CASSFLRSAGTGELFF. The rearrangement uses TRBV11-2 and TRBJ2-2, with TRBD2 as a possible D gene (5 bases). Germline-derived CDR1 and CDR2 are SGHAT and FQNNGV. V was clipped by 3 bases and J by 4 bases, with 15 bases between them. The CDR3 consists of 16 residues.

V and J are TRBV11-1 and TRBJ1-1; D gene unclear. The V end was cut by 3 bases, the J end by 4 bases, with 12 bases between. The length of the CDR3 is 14 residues. Germline assignment: CDR1 SGHAT and CDR2 FQDESV (reference sequence). Written as DNA, the CDR3 is TGTGCCAGCAGCTTGACTAACAAGGGCACTGAAGCTTTCTTT. It is translated as CASSLTNKGTEAFF.

The J gene is TRBJ2-5, the V gene TRBV7-9; D possibly uses TRBD1 or TRBD2 (5 bases each). Germline assignment: CDR1 SEHNR and CDR2 FQNEAQ (reference sequence). The CDR3 loop spans 14 amino acids. V was cut by 4 bases and J by 7 bases, with 16 bases left in between. CDR3 in amino acids: CASSSLGDGATQYF. Here the CDR3 DNA reads TGTGCCAGCAGCTCCCTCGGGGACGGGGCGACCCAGTACTTC.

The chain has TRBV6-5 and TRBJ2-1; 13 nucleotides match TRBD2. Germline V gene lookup returns CDR1 MNHEY and CDR2 SVGAGI. The CDR3 has 15 residues. Losses at the gene ends were 3 bases for V and 7 bases for J; bases not matched to a gene: 3. The CDR3 protein is CASSYWTSGSNEQFF. The CDR3 nucleotides read TGTGCCAGCAGTTATTGGACTAGCGGGAGTAATGAGCAGTTCTTC.

The chain employs TRBV18 and TRBJ1-5; 9 positions match TRBD1. V gave up 6 bases and J gave up 0 bases; unmatched junction bases: 21. CDR1 KGHSH and CDR2 LQKENI come from the germline V gene. CDR3 length: 21 amino acids. CDR3 amino acids: CASSRTPGTGMFGISNQPQHF. For the CDR3, the DNA is TGTGCCAGCTCCCGGACCCCCGGGACAGGGATGTTTGGGATTAGCAATCAGCCCCAGCATTTT.